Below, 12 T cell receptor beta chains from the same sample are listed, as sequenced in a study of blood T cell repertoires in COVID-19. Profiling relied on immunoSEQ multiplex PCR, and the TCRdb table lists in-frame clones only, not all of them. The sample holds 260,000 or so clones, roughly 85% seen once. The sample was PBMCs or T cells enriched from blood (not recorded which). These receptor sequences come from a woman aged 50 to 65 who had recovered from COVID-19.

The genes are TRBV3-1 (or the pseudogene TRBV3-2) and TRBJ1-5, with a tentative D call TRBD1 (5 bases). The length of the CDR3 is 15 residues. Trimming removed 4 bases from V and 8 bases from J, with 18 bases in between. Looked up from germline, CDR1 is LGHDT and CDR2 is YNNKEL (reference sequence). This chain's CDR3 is CASSPSPRAQEPQHF. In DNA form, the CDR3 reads TGTGCCAGCAGCCCCTCTCCCAGGGCCCAGGAGCCCCAGCATTTT.

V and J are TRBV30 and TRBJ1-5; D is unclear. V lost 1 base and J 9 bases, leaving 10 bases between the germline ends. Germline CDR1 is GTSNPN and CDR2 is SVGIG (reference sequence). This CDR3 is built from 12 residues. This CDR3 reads CAWSAGVRPQHF. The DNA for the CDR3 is TGTGCCTGGAGTGCTGGAGTTCGGCCCCAGCATTTT. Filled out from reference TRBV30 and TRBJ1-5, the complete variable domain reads SQTIHQWPATLVQPVGSPLSLECTVEGTSNPNLYWYRQAAGRGLQLLFYSVGIGQISSEVPQNLSASRPQDRQFILSSKKLLLSDSGFYLCAWSAGVRPQHFGDGTRLSIL.

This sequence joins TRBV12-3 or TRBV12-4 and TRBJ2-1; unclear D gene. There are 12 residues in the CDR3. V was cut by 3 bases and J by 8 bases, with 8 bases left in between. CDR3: CASSFSPDEQFF. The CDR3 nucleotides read TGTGCCAGCAGTTTTTCCCCAGATGAGCAGTTCTTC.

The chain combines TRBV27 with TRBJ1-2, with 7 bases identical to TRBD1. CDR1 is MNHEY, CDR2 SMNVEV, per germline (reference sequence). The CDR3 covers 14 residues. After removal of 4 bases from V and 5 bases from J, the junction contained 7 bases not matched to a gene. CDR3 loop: CASSWRGREYGYTF. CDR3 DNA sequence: TGTGCCAGCAGTTGGAGGGGGCGCGAGTATGGCTACACCTTC.

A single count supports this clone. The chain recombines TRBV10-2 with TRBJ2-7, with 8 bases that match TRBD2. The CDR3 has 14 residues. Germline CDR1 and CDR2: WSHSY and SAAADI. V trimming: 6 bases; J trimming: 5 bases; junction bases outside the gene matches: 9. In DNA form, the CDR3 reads TGCGCCAGCAGCTGGACTAGCACTAACGACGAGCAGTACTTC. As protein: CASSWTSTNDEQYF.

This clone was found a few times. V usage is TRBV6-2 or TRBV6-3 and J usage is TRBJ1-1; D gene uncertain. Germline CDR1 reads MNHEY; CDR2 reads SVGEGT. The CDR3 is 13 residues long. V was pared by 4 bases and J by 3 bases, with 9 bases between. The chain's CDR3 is CASSLGGDTEAFF. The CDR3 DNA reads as TGTGCCAGCAGTTTGGGAGGCGACACTGAAGCTTTCTTT.

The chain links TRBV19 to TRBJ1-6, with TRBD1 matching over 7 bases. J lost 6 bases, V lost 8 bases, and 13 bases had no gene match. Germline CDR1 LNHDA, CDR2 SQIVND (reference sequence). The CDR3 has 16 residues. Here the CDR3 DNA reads TGTGCCAGTCAGGGGGGACGGATACAAACTAATTCACCCCTCCACTTT. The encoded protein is CASQGGRIQTNSPLHF.

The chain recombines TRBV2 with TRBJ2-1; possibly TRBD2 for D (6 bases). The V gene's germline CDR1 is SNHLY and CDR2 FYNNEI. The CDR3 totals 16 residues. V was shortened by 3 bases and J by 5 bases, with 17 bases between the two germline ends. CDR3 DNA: TGTGCCAGCAGTGAGTTAACGGGACTTTACCACAATGAGCAGTTCTTC. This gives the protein CASSELTGLYHNEQFF.

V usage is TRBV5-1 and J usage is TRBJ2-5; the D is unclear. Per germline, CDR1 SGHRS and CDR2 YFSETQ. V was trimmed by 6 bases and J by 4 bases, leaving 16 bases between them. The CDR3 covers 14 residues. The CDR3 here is CASIGGIAGETQYF. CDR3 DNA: TGCGCCAGCATAGGCGGAATTGCCGGAGAGACCCAGTACTTC. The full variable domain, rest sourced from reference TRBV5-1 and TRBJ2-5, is KAGVTQTPRYLIKTRGQQVTLSCSPISGHRSVSWYQQTPGQGLQFLFEYFSETQRNKGNFPGRFSGRQFSNSRSEMNVSTLELGDSALYLCASIGGIAGETQYFGPGTRLLVL.

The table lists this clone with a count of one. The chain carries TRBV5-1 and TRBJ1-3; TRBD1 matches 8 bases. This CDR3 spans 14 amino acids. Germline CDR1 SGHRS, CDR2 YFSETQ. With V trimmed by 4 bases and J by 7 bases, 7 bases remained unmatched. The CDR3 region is CASSPDRELNTIYF. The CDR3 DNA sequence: TGCGCCAGCAGCCCGGACAGGGAACTTAACACCATATATTTT. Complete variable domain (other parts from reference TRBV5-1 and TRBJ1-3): KAGVTQTPRYLIKTRGQQVTLSCSPISGHRSVSWYQQTPGQGLQFLFEYFSETQRNKGNFPGRFSGRQFSNSRSEMNVSTLELGDSALYLCASSPDRELNTIYFGEGSWLTVV.

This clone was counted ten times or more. The CDR3 DNA reads as TGTGCCACCAGCAGACGACAGGCCTCTGGAAACACCATATATTTT. Translation gives CATSRRQASGNTIYF. The chain employs TRBV15 and TRBJ1-3; a possible D gene is TRBD1 (6 bases). CDR1 is LNHNV, CDR2 YYDKDF, per germline (reference sequence). The CDR3 extends over 15 amino acids. Trimming cost V 2 bases and J 0 bases, with 8 bases left between them.

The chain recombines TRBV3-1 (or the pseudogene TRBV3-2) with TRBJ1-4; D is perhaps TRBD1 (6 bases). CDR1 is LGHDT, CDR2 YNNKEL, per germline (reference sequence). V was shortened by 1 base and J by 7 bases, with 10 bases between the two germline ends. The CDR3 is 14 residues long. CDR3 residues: CASSQGYRAEKLFF. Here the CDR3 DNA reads TGTGCCAGCAGCCAAGGATACAGGGCTGAAAAACTGTTTTTT.